This T cell receptor beta chain was profiled in a study of T cell responses to AZD1222 COVID-19 vaccine (dated by TCRdb to the early 2020s). Context from the whole study: AZD1222 recipients given second doses at about 4 weeks or at about 12 weeks were pooled, since spike-specific TCR depth and breadth were not found to differ between the two schedules. TCR sequencing was performed for 233 trial participants, of whom about 200 were given two doses of AZD1222 and 26 were given two doses of MenACWY control vaccine. Trial participants were enrolled into age subgroups of 18-55, 56-69 and 70-plus years, which contained 148, 28 and 57 TCR-sequenced participants, respectively.

The germline V and J ends show losses of 2 bases and 6 bases respectively, and no gene match explains 6 bases of the junction. CDR1 MDHEN and CDR2 SYDVKM are derived from the germline V gene. The CDR3, cysteine through phenylalanine, is 15 amino acids long. Only the CDR3 region is kept as DNA, spanning 45 bases read in frame from base 1. The CDR3 regions of human TCRbeta chains were analyzed by immunosequencing. Concerning the study's data processing: Repertoire TCRs were matched against a reference library of SARS-CoV-2-specific TCRs generated with the MIRA antigen-specificity platform. Breadth meant the fraction of unique TCRs that were SARS-CoV-2-associated, whereas depth meant the fraction of total T cells that were SARS-CoV-2-associated. Each spike-specific TCR was assigned to its reactive spike region and to a CD4 or CD8 class using the MIRA data. Log10-transformed breadth and depth values were compared by one-way ANOVA with Sidak's multiple comparisons tests. TCRdb carries this immuneACCESS record with in-frame sequences only. Its versions omit some clonotypes, under half of them owing to an unresolved V gene in the studies checked, with the rest unexplained. V, J and clone size reflect that table, while D and trimming were determined from the DNA. The sample table shows roughly 180,000 clones, and 75% to 90% are seen once. The ten largest clones add up to approximately 6.9% of the sample.

What the study reported, not specific to this receptor: Only five to seven AZD1222 recipients were SARS-CoV-2 seropositive at baseline, limiting conclusions about previously exposed vaccinees. Participants were mostly white British, with more females than males. The authors suggested clonal diversity may have been underestimated. Reportedly, close to half of the unique spike-specific TCRs recognized epitopes lying outside the regions that are mutated in the B.1.351 and B.1.1.7 variants. In the small 56-69-year group, the increase in depth fell short of significance, most likely because of low power. The whole spike protein was spanned by vaccine-associated CD4 TCRs, and dominant responses were seen in regions 160-218 and 743-854. After two AZD1222 doses, spike-specific TCR breadth and depth were significantly higher than at day 0 and than in MenACWY recipients. Because no samples from the day 14 peak response were available, repertoires could be characterized only after the peak T cell response.

As to this clone: The specificity of this receptor is unknown. Base qualities were left out, and no much larger clone turns up one base away.

Taken with the paper, the label for time point translates to: baseline before first vaccination. Vaccinee samples came from UK trials COV001 and COV002, including a single-blind randomized controlled phase 2/3 trial of AZD1222 (ChAdOx1 nCoV-19) in healthy adults. For TCRbeta chain sequencing, PBMC samples were collected from trial participants at day 0 and at day 28 after the second dose. The rearrangement joined TRBV28 to TRBJ2-1, with 8 bases in between that match TRBD2. Specimen: peripheral blood, collected on day 0 of AZD1222 vaccination. This receptor was obtained from an adult in good health. The DNA sequence is TGTGCCAGCAGTTTAGGGGTTAGCGGGGTCAATGAGCAGTTCTTC. Translated, it gives CASSLGVSGVNEQFF.